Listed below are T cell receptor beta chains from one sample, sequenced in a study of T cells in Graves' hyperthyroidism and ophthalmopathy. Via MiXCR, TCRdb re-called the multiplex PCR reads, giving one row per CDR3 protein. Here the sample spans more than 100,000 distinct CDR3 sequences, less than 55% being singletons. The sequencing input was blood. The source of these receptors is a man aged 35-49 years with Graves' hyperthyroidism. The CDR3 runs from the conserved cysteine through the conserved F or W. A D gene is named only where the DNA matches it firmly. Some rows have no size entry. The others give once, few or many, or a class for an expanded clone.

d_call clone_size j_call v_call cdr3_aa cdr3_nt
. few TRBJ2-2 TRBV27 CASSLNRQNGELFF TGTGCCAGCAGTTTAAACCGACAAAACGGGGAGCTGTTTTTT
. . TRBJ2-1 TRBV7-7 CASSLGLDNEQFF TGTGCTAGCAGCTTAGGTTTAGACAATGAGCAGTTCTTC
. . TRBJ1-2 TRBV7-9 CASSPLLAGRGSSGYTF TGTGCCAGCAGCCCCTTACTAGCGGGTCGAGGGTCCTCTGGCTACACCTTC
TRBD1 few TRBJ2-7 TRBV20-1 CSARGTVYEQYF TGCAGTGCTAGGGGGACAGTTTACGAGCAGTACTTC
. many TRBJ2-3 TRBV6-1 CASDGSGVSDTQYF TGTGCCAGCGACGGATCAGGGGTCTCAGATACGCAGTATTTT
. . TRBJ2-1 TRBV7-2 CASSLTWPAYEQFF TGTGCCAGCAGCTTAACGTGGCCAGCCTATGAGCAGTTCTTC
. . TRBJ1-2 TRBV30 CAWSVMDGYTF TGTGCCTGGAGTGTAATGGATGGCTACACCTTC
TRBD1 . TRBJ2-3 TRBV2 CASREPGGGTDTQYF TGTGCCAGCAGAGAACCAGGGGGAGGCACAGATACGCAGTATTTT
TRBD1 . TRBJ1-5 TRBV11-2 CASSLKGAWQPQHF TGTGCCAGCAGCTTAAAGGGGGCATGGCAGCCCCAGCATTTT
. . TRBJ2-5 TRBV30 CAWMGPPETQYF TGTGCCTGGATGGGACCTCCAGAGACCCAGTACTTC
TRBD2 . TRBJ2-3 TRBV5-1 CASSLRTSGGFGDTQYF TGCGCCAGCAGCCTCCGGACTAGCGGGGGGTTCGGAGATACGCAGTATTTT
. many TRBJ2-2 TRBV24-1 CATSNNRPGARTGELFF TGTGCCACCAGCAATAACCGGCCGGGGGCAAGGACCGGGGAGCTGTTTTTT
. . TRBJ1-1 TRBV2 CASSVSGKAFF TGTGCCAGCAGTGTCTCGGGGAAAGCTTTCTTT
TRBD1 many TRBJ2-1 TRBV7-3 CASSRYRGDEQFF TGTGCCAGCAGCCGTTACAGGGGCGATGAGCAGTTCTTC
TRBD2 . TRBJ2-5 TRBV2 CASKGTGLAGGKREETQYF TGTGCCAGCAAGGGGACGGGACTAGCGGGGGGTAAAAGGGAAGAGACCCAGTACTTC
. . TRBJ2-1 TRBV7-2 CASSQEGGGVYNEQFF TGCGCCAGCAGCCAAGAAGGGGGCGGGGTGTACAATGAGCAGTTCTTC
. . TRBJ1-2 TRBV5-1 CASSIGRRGGTVANYGYTF TGCGCCAGCAGCATTGGGCGCAGGGGTGGGACGGTAGCTAACTATGGCTACACCTTC
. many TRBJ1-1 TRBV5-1 CASSLQVLTEAFF TGCGCCAGCAGCTTGCAGGTACTCACTGAAGCTTTCTTT
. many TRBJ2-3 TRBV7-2 CASSFDLSTDTQYF TGTGCCAGCAGCTTCGACCTTAGCACAGATACGCAGTATTTT
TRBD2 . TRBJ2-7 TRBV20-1 CSASSFSGTYEQYF TGCAGTGCCAGCAGTTTTAGCGGGACCTACGAGCAGTACTTC
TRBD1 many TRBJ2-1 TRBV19 CASSQQGAYNEQFF TGTGCCAGTAGTCAACAGGGGGCCTACAATGAGCAGTTCTTC
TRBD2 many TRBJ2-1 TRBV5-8 CASSQSGGVYNEQFF TGTGCCAGCAGCCAAAGCGGGGGGGTATACAATGAGCAGTTCTTC
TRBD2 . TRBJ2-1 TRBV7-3 CASSFLAGGLNEQFF TGTGCCAGCAGCTTCCTAGCGGGGGGGCTCAATGAGCAGTTCTTC
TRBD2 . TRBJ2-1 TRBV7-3 CASSLLAGEGRQFF TGTGCCAGCAGCCTACTAGCGGGAGAGGGTCGGCAGTTCTTC
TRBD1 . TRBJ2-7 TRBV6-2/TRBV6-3 CASSRKQGAPGSYKQYF TGTGCCAGCAGTCGAAAACAGGGGGCGCCGGGATCCTACAAGCAGTACTTC
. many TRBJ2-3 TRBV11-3 CASSKEGLSEDTQYF TGTGCCAGCAGCAAAGAGGGTCTATCAGAGGATACGCAGTATTTT
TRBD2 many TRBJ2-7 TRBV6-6 CASSHLAGAFYEQYF TGTGCCAGCAGTCATCTAGCGGGGGCCTTCTACGAGCAGTACTTC
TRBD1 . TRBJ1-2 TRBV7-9 CASSLETGVGYTF TGTGCCAGCAGCTTGGAGACAGGGGTTGGCTACACCTTC
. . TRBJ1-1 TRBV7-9 CASSLGGMGTTAFF TGTGCCAGCAGCTTAGGGGGCATGGGGACTACAGCTTTCTTT
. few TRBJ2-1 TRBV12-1 CASSPGRDRYNEQFF TGTGCCAGCAGCCCCGGACGGGACCGCTACAATGAGCAGTTCTTC
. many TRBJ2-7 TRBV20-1 CSARTGGSYEQYF TGCAGTGCTAGGACCGGGGGATCCTACGAGCAGTACTTC
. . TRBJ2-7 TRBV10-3 CAIRESRIGGYEQYF TGTGCCATCAGGGAGTCTAGGATAGGGGGCTACGAGCAGTACTTC
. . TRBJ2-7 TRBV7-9 CASSSFPAGRSSSYEQYF TGTGCCAGCAGCTCATTCCCAGCGGGTCGCTCCTCCTCCTACGAGCAGTACTTC
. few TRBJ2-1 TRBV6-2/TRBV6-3 CASSYLQPGAYNEQFF TGTGCCAGCAGTTACCTCCAGCCGGGGGCCTACAATGAGCAGTTCTTC
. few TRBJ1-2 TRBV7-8 CASSLGDGNYGYTF TGTGCCAGCAGCTTAGGGGACGGAAACTATGGCTACACCTTC
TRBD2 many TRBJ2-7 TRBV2 CASSKELAGGHEQYF TGTGCCAGCAGCAAGGAACTAGCGGGGGGCCACGAGCAGTACTTC
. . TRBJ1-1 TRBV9 CASSGGTGITGAFF TGTGCCAGCAGCGGTGGTACAGGGATCACTGGAGCTTTCTTT
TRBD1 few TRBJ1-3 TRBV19 CASSRTGNTIYF TGTGCCAGTAGTAGGACAGGGAACACCATATATTTT
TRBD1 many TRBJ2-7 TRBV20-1 CSLRGQGYEQYF TGCAGTCTGCGGGGACAGGGGTACGAGCAGTACTTC
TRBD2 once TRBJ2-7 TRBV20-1 CSARGVSGRSTYEQYF TGCAGTGCTAGGGGGGTTAGCGGGAGGAGTACCTACGAGCAGTACTTC
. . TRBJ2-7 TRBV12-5 CARRVMGGYEQYF TGTGCTAGAAGGGTTATGGGGGGATACGAGCAGTACTTC